This T cell receptor (beta chain) was documented in a study of cytomegalovirus exposure and HLA in healthy donors. General observations from the study: A few CMV-associated chains proved CMV antigen-specific in vitro. A list of approximately 150 TCR beta chains associated with cytomegalovirus was given. The HLA-A and HLA-B alleles of most subjects were reportedly predicted accurately from TCR beta sequences. Some V segments, including TRBV6-2 and TRBV6-3, were excluded as indistinguishable.

The CDR3 consists of 12 residues. V lost 1 base and J 7 bases, leaving 8 bases between the germline ends. Germline V gene lookup returns CDR1 SGHAT and CDR2 FQNNGV. On this clone itself: As yet, its antigen is unknown.

Researchers ran the PCR with 60 Vbeta and 13 Jbeta primers. The repertoire was sequenced with immunoSEQ multiplex PCR; TCRdb's copy has only in-frame clones and lacks some. The repertoire has roughly 120,000 clones, 79% of them found once; the top ten carry 2.5% to 3%. The sample comprised PBMCs. This chain links TRBV11-2 with TRBJ2-7; perhaps TRBD2 as D (6 bases). This TCR was recovered from a woman between 18 and 30 years old in good health and CMV-seropositive. CDR3 in DNA: TGTGCCAGCAGCTTAGGTAGCGGAGAGCAGTACTTC. Protein product: CASSLGSGEQYF.